The rows below give T cell receptor beta chains drawn from one sample of a study of T cell responses to AZD1222 COVID-19 vaccine. This table comes from immunoSEQ multiplex PCR, and its TCRdb copy is limited to in-frame clones, with some not included. The sample has 150,000 to 180,000 clones, 88% seen once. The sequencing used peripheral blood, collected after recovery from COVID-19. The receptor source for this set is an adult who had recovered from COVID-19. Both conserved end residues are part of each CDR3. The order of the fields is J gene, D gene, V gene, clone size, CDR3 protein, CDR3 DNA. The D gene is left open where the match is weak. Some rows mark clone size as missing; the rest say once, few, many or name a class of expanded clone.

TRBJ2-1 | TRBD1 | TRBV13 | - | CASSLLIQGTINEQFF | TGTGCCAGCAGTCTTCTCATACAGGGGACCATCAATGAGCAGTTCTTC
TRBJ1-4 | - | TRBV18 | - | CASSPRGVTNEKLFF | TGTGCCAGCTCACCGAGAGGGGTAACTAATGAAAAACTGTTTTTT
TRBJ2-2 | - | TRBV5-5 | once | CASSWGPGELFF | TGTGCCAGCAGCTGGGGCCCCGGGGAGCTGTTTTTT
TRBJ1-1 | - | TRBV12-3/TRBV12-4 | - | CASSPVGGTEAFF | TGTGCCAGCAGTCCCGTGGGAGGCACTGAAGCTTTCTTT
TRBJ1-2 | TRBD1 | TRBV7-9 | - | CASSARTGRGGYTF | TGTGCCAGCAGCGCCCGGACAGGCCGGGGAGGCTACACCTTC
TRBJ2-6 | TRBD2 | TRBV19 | - | CASTRGGAGANVLTF | TGTGCCAGTACTCGGGGGGGAGCTGGGGCCAACGTCCTGACTTTC
TRBJ2-7 | - | TRBV7-8 | - | CASSLGSSPPIYEQYF | TGTGCCAGCAGCTTAGGTAGCAGCCCACCTATTTACGAGCAGTACTTC
TRBJ2-2 | - | TRBV14 | - | CASSRGRAFTGELFF | TGTGCCAGCAGCCGGGGGCGAGCGTTTACCGGGGAGCTGTTTTTT
TRBJ2-1 | - | TRBV29-1 | - | CSTLPLGVQQFF | TGCAGCACTCTCCCTTTGGGGGTTCAGCAGTTCTTC
TRBJ1-6 | TRBD1 | TRBV28 | - | CASSLDRVSPLHF | TGTGCCAGCAGCCTCGACAGGGTTTCACCCCTCCACTTT
TRBJ1-3 | - | TRBV7-2 | - | CASSLTHGQLSSGNTIYF | TGTGCCAGCAGCTTAACCCACGGACAGTTAAGCTCTGGAAACACCATATATTTT
TRBJ1-1 | - | TRBV5-1 | few | CASSLGGAVTEAFF | TGCGCCAGCAGCTTGGGCGGGGCTGTTACTGAAGCTTTCTTT
TRBJ1-1 | TRBD1 | TRBV11-2 | - | CASSSPTGGYTEAFF | TGTGCCAGCAGCTCCCCGACAGGGGGCTACACTGAAGCTTTCTTT
TRBJ2-5 | - | TRBV19 | - | CASSRQDLETQYF | TGTGCCAGTAGTCGGCAAGACCTAGAGACCCAGTACTTC
TRBJ2-3 | TRBD2 | TRBV5-4 | - | CASSSETSGGGTQYF | TGTGCCAGCAGCTCGGAGACTAGCGGGGGCGGGACGCAGTATTTT
TRBJ2-6 | - | TRBV19 | - | CASSPVGGGGANVLTF | TGTGCCAGTAGTCCAGTTGGGGGCGGCGGGGCCAACGTCCTGACTTTC
TRBJ1-2 | - | TRBV29-1 | - | CSVEDQTLYGYTF | TGCAGCGTTGAAGATCAGACACTTTATGGCTACACCTTC
TRBJ2-5 | TRBD2 | TRBV28 | - | CASSLDGGGQETQYF | TGTGCCAGCAGTTTAGACGGGGGGGGACAAGAGACCCAGTACTTC
TRBJ2-1 | - | TRBV28 | - | CASRLGLLSGSSYNEQFF | TGTGCCAGCAGATTAGGACTCCTTAGCGGAAGCTCCTACAATGAGCAGTTCTTC
TRBJ2-1 | - | TRBV5-1 | - | CASSRSVRGAYNEQFF | TGCGCCAGCAGCCGATCTGTGCGCGGGGCGTACAATGAGCAGTTCTTC
TRBJ2-7 | - | TRBV12-3/TRBV12-4 | - | CASSPLGSYEQYF | TGTGCCAGCAGTCCCTTGGGCAGCTACGAGCAGTACTTC
TRBJ1-2 | - | TRBV6-5 | - | CASGSLGGLSGYTF | TGTGCCAGCGGATCCTTGGGGGGCTTAAGTGGCTACACCTTC
TRBJ1-2 | - | TRBV28 | - | CASWGRGYGYTF | TGTGCCAGCTGGGGCAGGGGCTATGGCTACACCTTC
TRBJ2-7 | - | TRBV15 | - | CATSFGGSYEQYF | TGTGCCACCTCCTTTGGCGGCTCCTACGAGCAGTACTTC
TRBJ1-2 | - | TRBV6-6 | - | CASSFGTGAYGYTF | TGTGCCAGCAGTTTCGGGACGGGGGCCTATGGCTACACCTTC
TRBJ2-2 | TRBD2 | TRBV11-2 | - | CASSFGASGGTGELFF | TGTGCCAGCAGCTTTGGAGCTAGCGGGGGGACCGGGGAGCTGTTTTTT
TRBJ1-5 | - | TRBV5-1 | - | CASSYGTNQPQHF | TGCGCCAGCAGCTACGGGACAAATCAGCCCCAGCATTTT
TRBJ2-7 | - | TRBV5-5 | - | CASSQQGERPYEQYF | TGTGCCAGCAGCCAACAGGGCGAAAGACCCTACGAGCAGTACTTC
TRBJ1-6 | TRBD1 | TRBV6-5 | - | CASSYVQGAGSPLHF | TGTGCCAGCAGTTATGTACAGGGGGCTGGTTCACCCCTCCACTTT
TRBJ1-3 | - | TRBV18 | - | CASSPPDGLGWLGNTIYF | TGTGCCAGCTCACCGCCTGACGGTCTAGGCTGGTTGGGAAACACCATATATTTT
TRBJ2-2 | TRBD2 | TRBV9 | once | CASSFVSGRGRTGELFF | TGTGCCAGCAGCTTTGTTAGCGGGAGAGGTCGCACCGGGGAGCTGTTTTTT
TRBJ1-5 | - | TRBV10-1 | - | CASSESGNQPQHF | TGCGCCAGCAGTGAGTCGGGCAATCAGCCCCAGCATTTT
TRBJ2-1 | TRBD2 | TRBV9 | medium-sized | CASSPSGAPYEQFF | TGTGCCAGCAGCCCTAGCGGGGCGCCATACGAGCAGTTCTTC
TRBJ2-3 | - | TRBV21-1 | - | CASSKGEGGVCTDTQYF | TGTGCCAGCAGCAAAGGAGAGGGGGGAGTCTGCACAGATACGCAGTATTTT
TRBJ1-2 | - | TRBV20-1 | - | CSARSDGYTF | TGCAGTGCTAGATCTGATGGCTACACCTTC
TRBJ1-2 | - | TRBV10-3 | - | CAISESNRVGYGYTF | TGTGCCATCAGTGAGTCAAACAGGGTCGGCTATGGCTACACCTTC
TRBJ2-7 | - | TRBV11-3 | - | CASSLGSYEQYF | TGTGCCAGCAGCTTAGGAAGTTACGAGCAGTACTTC
TRBJ2-3 | TRBD2 | TRBV7-2 | - | CASSSPSGGFSDTQYF | TGTGCCAGCAGTTCTCCTAGCGGGGGGTTCTCGGATACGCAGTATTTT
TRBJ2-7 | - | TRBV9 | - | CASSSRPQRDFSSYEQYF | TGTGCCAGCAGCTCACGCCCGCAGAGGGATTTCAGCTCCTACGAGCAGTACTTC
TRBJ2-5 | - | TRBV19 | - | CASSMNRGETQYF | TGTGCCAGTAGTATGAACCGAGGAGAGACCCAGTACTTC
TRBJ1-4 | - | TRBV20-1 | - | CSARAYEKLFF | TGCAGTGCTAGAGCCTACGAAAAACTGTTTTTT
TRBJ1-1 | TRBD1 | TRBV15 | - | CATSRATDRGKAFF | TGTGCCACCAGCAGAGCCACCGACAGGGGGAAAGCTTTCTTT
TRBJ1-1 | - | TRBV10-3 | - | CAIRSRDTEAFF | TGTGCCATTAGGTCCAGAGACACTGAAGCTTTCTTT
TRBJ1-1 | - | TRBV5-6 | - | CASSPEPGTEAFF | TGTGCCAGCAGCCCGGAACCTGGGACTGAAGCTTTCTTT
TRBJ1-3 | - | TRBV7-9 | - | CASSSTGADTIYF | TGTGCCAGCAGCTCCACGGGTGCAGACACCATATATTTT
TRBJ1-1 | TRBD1 | TRBV18 | - | CASSPWTGGWTEAFF | TGTGCCAGCTCACCTTGGACAGGGGGTTGGACTGAAGCTTTCTTT
TRBJ1-1 | - | TRBV9 | - | CASSANGLNTEAFF | TGTGCCAGCAGCGCCAACGGGCTGAACACTGAAGCTTTCTTT
TRBJ2-1 | TRBD2 | TRBV24-1 | few | CATSDSGTSGMNEQFF | TGTGCCACCAGTGATTCCGGGACTAGCGGGATGAATGAGCAGTTCTTC
TRBJ2-4 | TRBD2 | TRBV3-1/TRBV3-2 | once | CASSLGLAGDPLAKNIQYF | TGTGCCAGCAGCCTGGGACTAGCGGGGGACCCGCTAGCCAAAAACATTCAGTACTTC
TRBJ2-3 | - | TRBV19 | - | CASSIASSRSTDTQYF | TGTGCCAGTAGTATAGCGTCTAGCCGAAGCACAGATACGCAGTATTTT
TRBJ1-4 | - | TRBV7-9 | - | CASSPKLRDTNEKLFF | TGTGCCAGCAGCCCCAAGCTGAGGGACACTAATGAAAAACTGTTTTTT
TRBJ2-3 | TRBD1 | TRBV5-1 | - | CASSPTGGVRDTQYF | TGCGCCAGCAGCCCGACAGGGGGCGTGAGAGATACGCAGTATTTT
TRBJ1-6 | - | TRBV7-2 | - | CASSLAGGYNSPLHF | TGTGCCAGCAGCTTAGCAGGAGGGTATAATTCACCCCTCCACTTT
TRBJ1-4 | TRBD1 | TRBV5-6 | - | CASSPGGISEKLFF | TGTGCCAGCAGCCCAGGGGGGATTAGTGAAAAACTGTTTTTT